These 2 T cell receptor beta chains came from one sample sequenced in a study of spatial heterogeneity in lung cancer. The time point denotes: blood at routine non-recurrence follow-up after resection. TCRdb fed the 5' RACE reads into MiXCR, producing one record per CDR3 protein. The data contain about 94,000 distinct CDR3 sequences, approximately 19% of them singletons. The starting material was PBMCs, obtained at follow-up. The receptor set was obtained from a male donor with early-stage non-small cell lung cancer.

V usage is TRBV6-2 or TRBV6-3 and J usage is TRBJ1-1; TRBD1 is a possible D gene (5 bases). Looked up from germline, CDR1 is MNHEY and CDR2 is SVGEGT. The CDR3 sequence is 13 residues long. The V and J ends lost 7 bases and 10 bases respectively, with 19 bases between them. CDR3 protein: CASIPSGGAGAFF. The DNA of the CDR3 is TGTGCCAGCATCCCCTCGGGGGGAGCGGGAGCTTTCTTT.

At least ten counts were recorded for this clonotype. The chain recombines TRBV18 with TRBJ2-5; 8 nucleotides line up with TRBD2. V was clipped by 0 bases and J by 1 base; unmatched bases: 1. The CDR3 runs 15 residues. CDR1 is KGHSH, CDR2 LQKENI, per germline. The CDR3 sequence is CASSPPSGGQETQYF. The CDR3 nucleotides are TGTGCCAGCTCACCACCAAGCGGGGGCCAAGAGACCCAGTACTTC.